This entry is about one T cell receptor (beta chain). The antigen remains unidentified. The sample originates from a study of CD8 T cells in Susac syndrome. Whole-study findings and limits: Peak Susac CD8+ clonal expansion occurred in TEMRA cells and active patients.

An input of roughly 0.5 to 1 ug of RNA was subjected to reverse transcription using random hexamers. TCRdb re-called the immunoSEQ multiplex PCR reads through MiXCR, storing one row per CDR3 protein. Of around 150,000 distinct CDR3 sequences in the sample, about 95% were seen once. This CDR3 spans 14 amino acids. The V and J ends lost 1 base and 6 bases, in that order; junction bases with no gene match: 6. The germline V gene has CDR1 DFQATT and CDR2 SNEGSKA (reference sequence). Diagnostic criteria for definite or probable disease, in their recently defined form, were met by the patients with Susac syndrome.

The TCR sequence derives from a human donor with Susac syndrome. Material for sequencing was CD8+ T cells from PBMCs. The rearrangement uses TRBV20-1 and TRBJ1-5; 7 bases are shared with TRBD1. CDR3 coding DNA: TGCAGTGCTAGAGGACAGGGTCCGATTCAGCCCCAGCATTTT. This gives the protein CSARGQGPIQPQHF.